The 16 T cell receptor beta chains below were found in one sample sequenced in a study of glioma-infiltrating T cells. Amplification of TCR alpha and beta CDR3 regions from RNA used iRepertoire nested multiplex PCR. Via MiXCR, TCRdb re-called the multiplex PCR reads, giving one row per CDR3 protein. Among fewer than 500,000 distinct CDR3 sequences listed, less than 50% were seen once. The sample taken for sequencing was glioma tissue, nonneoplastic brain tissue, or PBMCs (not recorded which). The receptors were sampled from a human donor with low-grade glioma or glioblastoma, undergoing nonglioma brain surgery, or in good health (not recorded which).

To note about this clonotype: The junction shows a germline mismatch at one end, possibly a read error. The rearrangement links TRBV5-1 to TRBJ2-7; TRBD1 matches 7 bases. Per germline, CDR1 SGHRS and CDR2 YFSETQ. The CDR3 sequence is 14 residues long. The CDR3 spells CPSSWTGIAYEQYF. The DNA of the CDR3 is TGCCCCAGCAGCTGGACAGGCATCGCCTACGAGCAGTACTTC.

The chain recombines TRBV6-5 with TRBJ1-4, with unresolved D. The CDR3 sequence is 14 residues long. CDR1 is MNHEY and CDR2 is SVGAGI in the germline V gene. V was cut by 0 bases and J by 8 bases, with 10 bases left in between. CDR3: CASSYSPRQEKLFF. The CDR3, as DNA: TGTGCCAGCAGTTACTCCCCGAGGCAAGAAAAACTGTTTTTT.

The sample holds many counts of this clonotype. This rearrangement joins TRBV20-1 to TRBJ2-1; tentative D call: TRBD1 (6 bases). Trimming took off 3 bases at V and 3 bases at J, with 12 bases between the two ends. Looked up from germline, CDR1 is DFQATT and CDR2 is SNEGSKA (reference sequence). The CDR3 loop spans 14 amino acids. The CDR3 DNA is TGCAGTGCTAGTCCGTCACAGGGCTACAATGAGCAGTTCTTC. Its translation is CSASPSQGYNEQFF.

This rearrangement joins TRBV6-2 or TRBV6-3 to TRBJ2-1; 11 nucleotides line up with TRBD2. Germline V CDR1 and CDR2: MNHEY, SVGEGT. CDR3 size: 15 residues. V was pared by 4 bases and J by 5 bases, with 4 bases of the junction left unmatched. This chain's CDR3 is CASSFRLAGHNEQFF. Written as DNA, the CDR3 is TGTGCCAGCAGTTTCAGACTAGCGGGACACAATGAGCAGTTCTTC.

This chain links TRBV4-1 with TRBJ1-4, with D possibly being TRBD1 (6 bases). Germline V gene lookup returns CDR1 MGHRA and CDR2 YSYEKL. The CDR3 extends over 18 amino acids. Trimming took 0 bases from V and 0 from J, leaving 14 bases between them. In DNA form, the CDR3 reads TGCGCCAGCAGCCAAGAAAACAGGGCCCGGGCAACTAATGAAAAACTGTTTTTT. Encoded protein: CASSQENRARATNEKLFF.

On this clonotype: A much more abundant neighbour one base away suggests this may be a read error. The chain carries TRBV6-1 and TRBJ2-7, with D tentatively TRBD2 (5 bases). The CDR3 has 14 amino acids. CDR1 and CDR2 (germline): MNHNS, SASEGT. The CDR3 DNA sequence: TGTGTCAGCAGTGACCGGGATTCAAACTACGAGCAGTACTTC. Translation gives CVSSDRDSNYEQYF.

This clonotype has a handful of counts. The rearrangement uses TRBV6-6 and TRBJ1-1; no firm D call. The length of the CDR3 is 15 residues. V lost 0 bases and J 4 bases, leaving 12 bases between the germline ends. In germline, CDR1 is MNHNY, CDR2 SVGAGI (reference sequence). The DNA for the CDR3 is TGTGCCAGCAGTTACTCCCCGCAGGCGGGCACTGAAGCTTTCTTT. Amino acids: CASSYSPQAGTEAFF.

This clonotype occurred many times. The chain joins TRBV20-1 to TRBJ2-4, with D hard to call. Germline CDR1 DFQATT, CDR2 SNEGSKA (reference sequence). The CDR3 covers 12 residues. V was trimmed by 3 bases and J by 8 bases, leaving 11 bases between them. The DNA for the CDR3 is TGCAGTGCTAGTTCAGAAATCGACATTCAGTACTTC. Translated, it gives CSASSEIDIQYF.

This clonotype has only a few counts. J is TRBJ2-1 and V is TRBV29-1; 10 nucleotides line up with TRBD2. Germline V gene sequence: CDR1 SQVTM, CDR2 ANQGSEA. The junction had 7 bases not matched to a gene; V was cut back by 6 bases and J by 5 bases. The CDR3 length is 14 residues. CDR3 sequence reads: CSVKAGGQHNEQFF. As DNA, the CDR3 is TGCAGCGTGAAAGCGGGAGGGCAACACAATGAGCAGTTCTTC.

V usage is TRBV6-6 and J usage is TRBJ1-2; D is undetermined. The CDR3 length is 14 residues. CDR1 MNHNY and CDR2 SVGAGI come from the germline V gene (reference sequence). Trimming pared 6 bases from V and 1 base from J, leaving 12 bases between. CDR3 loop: CASSLIGLNYGYTF. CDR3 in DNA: TGTGCCAGCAGCTTAATAGGGCTTAACTATGGCTACACCTTC.

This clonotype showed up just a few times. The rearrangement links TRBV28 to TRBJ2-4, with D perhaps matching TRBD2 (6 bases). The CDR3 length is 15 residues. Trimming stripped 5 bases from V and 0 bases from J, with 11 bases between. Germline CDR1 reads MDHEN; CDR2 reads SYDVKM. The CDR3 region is CASSPREEAKNIQYF. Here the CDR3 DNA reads TGTGCCAGCAGTCCAAGGGAGGAAGCCAAAAACATTCAGTACTTC.

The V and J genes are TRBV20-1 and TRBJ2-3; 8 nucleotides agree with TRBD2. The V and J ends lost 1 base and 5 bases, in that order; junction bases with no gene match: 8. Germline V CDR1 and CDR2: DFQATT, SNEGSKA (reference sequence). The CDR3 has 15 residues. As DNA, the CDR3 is TGCAGTGCTAGAGTTCTAGCGGGCCGGGGAGATACGCAGTATTTT. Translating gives CSARVLAGRGDTQYF.

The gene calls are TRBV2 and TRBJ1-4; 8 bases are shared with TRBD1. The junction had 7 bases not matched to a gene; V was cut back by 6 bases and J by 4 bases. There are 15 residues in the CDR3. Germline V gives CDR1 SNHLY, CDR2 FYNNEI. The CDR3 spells CASSPRTGFNEKLFF. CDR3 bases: TGTGCCAGCAGCCCACGGACAGGGTTTAATGAAAAACTGTTTTTT.

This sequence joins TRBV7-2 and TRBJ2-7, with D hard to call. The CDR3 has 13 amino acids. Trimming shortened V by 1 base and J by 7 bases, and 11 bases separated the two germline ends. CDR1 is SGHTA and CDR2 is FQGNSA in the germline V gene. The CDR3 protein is CASSLGGPWEQYF. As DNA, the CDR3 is TGTGCCAGCAGCTTAGGTGGTCCATGGGAGCAGTACTTC.

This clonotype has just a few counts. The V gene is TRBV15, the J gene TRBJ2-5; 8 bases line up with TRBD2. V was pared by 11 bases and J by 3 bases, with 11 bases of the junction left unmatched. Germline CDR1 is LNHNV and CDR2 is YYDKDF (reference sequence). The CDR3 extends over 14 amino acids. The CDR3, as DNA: TGTGCCGTCGAAGAGAGAGCGGGAGAAGAGACCCAGTACTTC. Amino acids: CAVEERAGEETQYF. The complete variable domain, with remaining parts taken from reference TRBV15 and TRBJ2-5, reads DAMVIQNPRYQVTQFGKPVTLSCSQTLNHNVMYWYQQKSSQAPKLLFHYYDKDFNNEADTPDNFQSRRPNTSFCFLDIRSPGLGDTAMYLCAVEERAGEETQYFGPGTRLLVL.

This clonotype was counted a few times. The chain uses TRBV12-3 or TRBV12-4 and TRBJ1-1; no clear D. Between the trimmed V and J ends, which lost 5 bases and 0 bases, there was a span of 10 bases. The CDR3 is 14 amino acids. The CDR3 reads CASSANKLNTEAFF. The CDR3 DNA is TGTGCCAGCAGTGCTAACAAGTTGAACACTGAAGCTTTCTTT.